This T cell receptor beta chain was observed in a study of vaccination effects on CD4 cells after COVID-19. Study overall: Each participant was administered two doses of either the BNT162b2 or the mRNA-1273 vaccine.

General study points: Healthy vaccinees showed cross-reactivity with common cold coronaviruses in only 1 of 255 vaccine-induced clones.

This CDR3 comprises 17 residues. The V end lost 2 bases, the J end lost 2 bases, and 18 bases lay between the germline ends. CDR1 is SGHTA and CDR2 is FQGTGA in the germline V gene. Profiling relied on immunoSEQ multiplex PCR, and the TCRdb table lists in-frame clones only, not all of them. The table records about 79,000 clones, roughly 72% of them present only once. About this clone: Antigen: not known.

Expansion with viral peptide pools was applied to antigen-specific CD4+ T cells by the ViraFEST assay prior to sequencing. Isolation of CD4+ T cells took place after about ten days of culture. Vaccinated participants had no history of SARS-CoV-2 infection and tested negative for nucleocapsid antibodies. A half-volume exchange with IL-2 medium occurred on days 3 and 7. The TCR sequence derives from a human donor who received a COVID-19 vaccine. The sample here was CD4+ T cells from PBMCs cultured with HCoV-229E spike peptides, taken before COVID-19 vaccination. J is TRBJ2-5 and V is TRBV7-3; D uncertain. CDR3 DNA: TGTGCCAGCAGCTTACATGGTCCGGCCTCATCTCAAGAGACCCAGTACTTC. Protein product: CASSLHGPASSQETQYF.